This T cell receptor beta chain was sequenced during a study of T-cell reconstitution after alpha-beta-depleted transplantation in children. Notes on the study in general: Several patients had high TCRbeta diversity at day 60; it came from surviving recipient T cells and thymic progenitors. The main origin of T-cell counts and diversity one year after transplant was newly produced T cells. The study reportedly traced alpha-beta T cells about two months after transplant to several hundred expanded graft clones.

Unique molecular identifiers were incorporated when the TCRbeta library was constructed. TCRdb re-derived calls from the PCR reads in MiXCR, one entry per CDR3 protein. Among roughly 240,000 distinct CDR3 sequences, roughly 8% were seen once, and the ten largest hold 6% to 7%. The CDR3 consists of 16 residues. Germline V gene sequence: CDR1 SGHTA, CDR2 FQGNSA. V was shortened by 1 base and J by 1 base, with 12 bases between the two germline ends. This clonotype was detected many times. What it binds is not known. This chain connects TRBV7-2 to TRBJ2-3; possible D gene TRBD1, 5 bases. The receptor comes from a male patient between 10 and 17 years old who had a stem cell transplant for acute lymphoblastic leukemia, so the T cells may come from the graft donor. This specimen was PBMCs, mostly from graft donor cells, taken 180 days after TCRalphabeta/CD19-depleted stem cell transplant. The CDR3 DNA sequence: TGTGCCAGCAGCTTAGGGGGCTTCTACGGCACAGATACGCAGTATTTT. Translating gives CASSLGGFYGTDTQYF.